A selection of T cell receptor beta chains follows, all from one sample in a study of blood T cells in healthy people across ages. TCRdb analysed the 5' RACE reads with MiXCR anew, one entry per CDR3 protein. The table shows almost 550,000 distinct CDR3 sequences, with around 24% occurring only once. The same specimen was also included in a second study, on T cells of mothers and their children.

Sequencing was carried out using blood. These receptors all stem from a boy under 18 in good health. CDR3s include the opening cysteine and the closing phenylalanine or tryptophan. Each record gives: CDR3 DNA, CDR3 protein, D gene, J gene, V gene, clone size. A D gene is named only where the DNA matches it firmly. Size values are once, few and many counts, or a class for expanded clones, and some rows have none.

cdr3_nt: TGTGCCAGCAGTTCTCCCTATCGGGACTCTGGAAACACCATATATTTT
cdr3_aa: CASSSPYRDSGNTIYF
d_call: NA
j_call: TRBJ1-3
v_call: TRBV12-3/TRBV12-4
clone_size: few

cdr3_nt: TGTGCCAGTAGTATGGGGCCGAGCGAGCAGTACTTC
cdr3_aa: CASSMGPSEQYF
d_call: NA
j_call: TRBJ2-7
v_call: TRBV19
clone_size: NA

cdr3_nt: TGTGCCTGGAACCGGGACAATTTTTCACCCCTCCACTTT
cdr3_aa: CAWNRDNFSPLHF
d_call: NA
j_call: TRBJ1-6
v_call: TRBV30
clone_size: NA

cdr3_nt: TGTGCCAGCAGCCGTCAAGGGGGGGGCTATGGCTACACCTTC
cdr3_aa: CASSRQGGGYGYTF
d_call: NA
j_call: TRBJ1-2
v_call: TRBV12-3/TRBV12-4
clone_size: many

cdr3_nt: TGTGCCAGCAGTCTAGCGGATACCCAAGAGACCCAGTACTTC
cdr3_aa: CASSLADTQETQYF
d_call: TRBD2
j_call: TRBJ2-5
v_call: TRBV27
clone_size: few

cdr3_nt: TGTGCCAGCAGTATACAGGGAGGTGATAACATTCAGTACTTC
cdr3_aa: CASSIQGGDNIQYF
d_call: NA
j_call: TRBJ2-4
v_call: TRBV6-1
clone_size: few

cdr3_nt: TGTGCCAGCAGCCGGGGACAGGGCTATGGCTACACCTTC
cdr3_aa: CASSRGQGYGYTF
d_call: TRBD1
j_call: TRBJ1-2
v_call: TRBV12-3/TRBV12-4
clone_size: NA

cdr3_nt: TGTGCCAGCAGCCCAGAGGGGGGACCCTCCTACGAGCAGTACTTC
cdr3_aa: CASSPEGGPSYEQYF
d_call: NA
j_call: TRBJ2-7
v_call: TRBV9
clone_size: NA

cdr3_nt: TGTGCCAGCAGTTTCGAGAGACCGAGGAATGAGCAGTTCTTC
cdr3_aa: CASSFERPRNEQFF
d_call: NA
j_call: TRBJ2-1
v_call: TRBV12-3/TRBV12-4
clone_size: few

cdr3_nt: TGCAGTGCACGACAGTACCAAGAGACCCAGTACTTC
cdr3_aa: CSARQYQETQYF
d_call: NA
j_call: TRBJ2-5
v_call: TRBV20-1
clone_size: NA

cdr3_nt: TGTGCCAGCAGCTCCCGAGGGCCTCCTATTGGCGAGCAGTACTTC
cdr3_aa: CASSSRGPPIGEQYF
d_call: NA
j_call: TRBJ2-7
v_call: TRBV12-3/TRBV12-4
clone_size: few

cdr3_nt: TGCGCCAGCAGCCCTAACGACAGGAGCACTGAAGCTTTCTTT
cdr3_aa: CASSPNDRSTEAFF
d_call: NA
j_call: TRBJ1-1
v_call: TRBV4-1
clone_size: NA

cdr3_nt: TGTGCCAGCGGTGATATGGGGCAAGGGGCACGAGGCGGCACTGAAGCTTTCTTT
cdr3_aa: CASGDMGQGARGGTEAFF
d_call: NA
j_call: TRBJ1-1
v_call: TRBV6-2/TRBV6-3
clone_size: NA

cdr3_nt: TGTGCCAGCATTCCCCCGGGGGCGACGGGCAATGAGCAGTTCTTC
cdr3_aa: CASIPPGATGNEQFF
d_call: NA
j_call: TRBJ2-1
v_call: TRBV2
clone_size: few

cdr3_nt: TGCGCCAGCAGCCAAGATAATACAGGGGGCCCCTACGAGCAGTACTTC
cdr3_aa: CASSQDNTGGPYEQYF
d_call: TRBD1
j_call: TRBJ2-7
v_call: TRBV4-3
clone_size: NA

cdr3_nt: TGCAGCGTTAACGTACAGGGTATCATCGGAGAGACCCAGTACTTC
cdr3_aa: CSVNVQGIIGETQYF
d_call: NA
j_call: TRBJ2-5
v_call: TRBV29-1
clone_size: NA

cdr3_nt: TGTGCCAGCAGTTTTTATTTGGGGGAGACCCAGTACTTC
cdr3_aa: CASSFYLGETQYF
d_call: NA
j_call: TRBJ2-5
v_call: TRBV12-3/TRBV12-4
clone_size: few

cdr3_nt: TGCAGCGCTGGGACAGGGGATCCCAATGAGCAGTTCTTC
cdr3_aa: CSAGTGDPNEQFF
d_call: TRBD1
j_call: TRBJ2-1
v_call: TRBV29-1
clone_size: NA

cdr3_nt: TGCGCCAGCAGCCAAGGAAAGACCGGGAGCTCACCCCTCCACTTT
cdr3_aa: CASSQGKTGSSPLHF
d_call: NA
j_call: TRBJ1-6
v_call: TRBV4-3
clone_size: NA

cdr3_nt: TGTGCCAGCAGCCAAGAATTCCAGGTCTCCTACGAGCAGTACTTC
cdr3_aa: CASSQEFQVSYEQYF
d_call: NA
j_call: TRBJ2-7
v_call: TRBV4-2
clone_size: NA

cdr3_nt: TGTGCCAGCAGCTTGTTGCTAGCGGGAGGGTTCAATGAGCAGTTCTTC
cdr3_aa: CASSLLLAGGFNEQFF
d_call: TRBD2
j_call: TRBJ2-1
v_call: TRBV5-5
clone_size: NA

cdr3_nt: TGTGCCAGCAGCTTAGTGGCTAGCGGGGCCAGCTCCTACGAGCAGTACTTC
cdr3_aa: CASSLVASGASSYEQYF
d_call: TRBD2
j_call: TRBJ2-7
v_call: TRBV7-9
clone_size: once

cdr3_nt: TGCAGTGCTAGAGATAGGATAAGGATTTCCTACGAGCAGTACTTC
cdr3_aa: CSARDRIRISYEQYF
d_call: NA
j_call: TRBJ2-7
v_call: TRBV20-1
clone_size: NA